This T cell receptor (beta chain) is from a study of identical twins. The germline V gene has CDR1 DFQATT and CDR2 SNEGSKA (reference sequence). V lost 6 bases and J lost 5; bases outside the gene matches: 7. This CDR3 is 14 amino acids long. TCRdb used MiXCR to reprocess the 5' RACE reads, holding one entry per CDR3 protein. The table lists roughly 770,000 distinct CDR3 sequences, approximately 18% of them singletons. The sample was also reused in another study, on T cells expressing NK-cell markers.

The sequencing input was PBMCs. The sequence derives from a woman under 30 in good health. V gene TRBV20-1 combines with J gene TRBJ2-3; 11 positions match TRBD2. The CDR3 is CSAPGLAAIDTQYF. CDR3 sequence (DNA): TGCAGTGCCCCGGGACTAGCGGCCATAGATACGCAGTATTTT.